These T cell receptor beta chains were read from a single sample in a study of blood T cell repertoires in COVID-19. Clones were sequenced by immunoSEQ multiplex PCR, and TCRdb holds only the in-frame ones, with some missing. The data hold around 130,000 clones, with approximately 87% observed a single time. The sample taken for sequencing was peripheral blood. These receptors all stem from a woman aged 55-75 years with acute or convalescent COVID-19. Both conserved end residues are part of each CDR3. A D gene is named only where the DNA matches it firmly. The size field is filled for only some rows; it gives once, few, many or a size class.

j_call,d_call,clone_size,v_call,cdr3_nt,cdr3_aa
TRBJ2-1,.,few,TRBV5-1,TGCGCCAGCAGCTTGTCCCAGCGGTACAATGAGCAGTTCTTC,CASSLSQRYNEQFF
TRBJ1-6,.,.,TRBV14,TGTGCCAGCAGCCGCACAGGGTCGGGGTCACCCCTCCACTTT,CASSRTGSGSPLHF
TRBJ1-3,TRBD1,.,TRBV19,TGTGCCAGTAGGCGGGACAGCTCTGGAAACACCATATATTTT,CASRRDSSGNTIYF
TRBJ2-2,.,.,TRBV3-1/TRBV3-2,TGTGCCAGCAGCTCCCGACTAGTTAGTAGCACCGGGGAGCTGTTTTTT,CASSSRLVSSTGELFF
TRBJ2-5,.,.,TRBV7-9,TGTGCCAGCAGCTTACCCACCGGGACCCAGTACTTC,CASSLPTGTQYF
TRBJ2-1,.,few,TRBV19,TGTGCCAGTAGTGCCGTGGACAGTTACAATGAGCAGTTCTTC,CASSAVDSYNEQFF
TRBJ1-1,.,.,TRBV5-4,TGTGCCAGCAGCTTGGGCAGTGAGAACACTGAAGCTTTCTTT,CASSLGSENTEAFF
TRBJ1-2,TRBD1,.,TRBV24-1,TGTGCCACCAGTGAGGCCGGGACAGGAAACTATGGCTACACCTTC,CATSEAGTGNYGYTF
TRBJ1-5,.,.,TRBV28,TGTGCCAGCAATTTGCCCGACAGATTCCAGCCCCAGCATTTT,CASNLPDRFQPQHF
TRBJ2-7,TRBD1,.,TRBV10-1,TGCGCCAGCAGTGAGTGGACAGGGAGCGAGCAGTACTTC,CASSEWTGSEQYF
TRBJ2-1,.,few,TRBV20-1,TGCAGTGCTAGTGTCAGGGTAATCTACAATGAGCAGTTCTTC,CSASVRVIYNEQFF
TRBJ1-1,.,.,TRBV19,TGTGCCAGTAGTATACCGGGGGTTGGAGCTTTCTTT,CASSIPGVGAFF
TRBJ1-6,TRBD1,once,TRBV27,TGTGCCAGTAGACCGTCGCGGGACAGGCGATTTTATAATTCACCCCTCCACTTT,CASRPSRDRRFYNSPLHF
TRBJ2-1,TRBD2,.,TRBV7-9,TGTGCCAGCAGCCGACTAGCGGGAGGACCTAGCTCCTACAATGAGCAGTTCTTC,CASSRLAGGPSSYNEQFF
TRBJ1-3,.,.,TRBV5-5,TGTGCCAGCAGCTTGGTAGGGGCTGGAAACACCATATATTTT,CASSLVGAGNTIYF
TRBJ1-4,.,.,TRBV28,TGTGCCAGCAGTTTTCAGGTGGGAAAACTGTTTTTT,CASSFQVGKLFF
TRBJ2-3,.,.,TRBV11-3,TGTGCCAGCAGCTCGAGCACAGATACGCAGTATTTT,CASSSSTDTQYF
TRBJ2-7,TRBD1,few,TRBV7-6,TGTGCCAGCAGCTTAGGGGACAGGAACTCCTACGAGCAGTACTTC,CASSLGDRNSYEQYF
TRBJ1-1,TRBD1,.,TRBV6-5,TGTGCCAGCAGAGCAGGGACAGGGACGAACACTGAAGCTTTCTTT,CASRAGTGTNTEAFF
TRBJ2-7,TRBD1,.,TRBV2,TGTGCCAGCAGTATGAACAGGGGATCCGAGCAGTACTTC,CASSMNRGSEQYF
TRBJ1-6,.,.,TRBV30,TGTGCCTGGACTACCGACAGAGACTCCTATAATTCACCCCTCCACTTT,CAWTTDRDSYNSPLHF
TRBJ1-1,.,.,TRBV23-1,TGCGCCAGTTCTCTTGAAGCTTTCTTT,CASSLEAFF
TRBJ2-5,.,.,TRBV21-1,TGTGCCAGCAGCAAAGCCCTACTAGCGGGAGCGGAGGAGACCCAGTACTTC,CASSKALLAGAEETQYF
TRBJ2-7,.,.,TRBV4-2,TGTGCCAGCAGCCAAAACCCAACAGGGGAGCAGTACTTC,CASSQNPTGEQYF
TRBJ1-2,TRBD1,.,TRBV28,TGTGCCAGCAGTTCCCTGACAGGGTCTCCCGCCTTC,CASSSLTGSPAF
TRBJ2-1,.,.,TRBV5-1,TGCGCCAGCAGCATCGGGTCACGAAATGAGCAGTTCTTC,CASSIGSRNEQFF
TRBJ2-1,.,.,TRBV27,TGTGCCAGCGGGCGCGACAGGGAGCAGTTCTTC,CASGRDREQFF
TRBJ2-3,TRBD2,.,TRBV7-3,TGTGCCAGCAGCGGGGGGGTCGAGGATACGCAGTATTTT,CASSGGVEDTQYF
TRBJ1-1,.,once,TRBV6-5,TGTGCCACTCTGGCGGGGGGTAAGACTGAAGCTTTCTTT,CATLAGGKTEAFF
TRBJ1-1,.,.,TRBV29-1,TGCAGCGGGGGGACTTTTACTGAAGCTTTCTTT,CSGGTFTEAFF
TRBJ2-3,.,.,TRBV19,TGTGCCAGTAGTTATATGCGCCAACAGTCAGATACGCAGTATTTT,CASSYMRQQSDTQYF
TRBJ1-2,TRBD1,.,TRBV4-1,TGCGCCAGCAGCCAAGCTGCCGGGACAGGGCGAGCTAACTATGGCTACACCTTC,CASSQAAGTGRANYGYTF
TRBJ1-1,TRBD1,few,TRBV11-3,TGTGCCAGCACCCTATCCGGGACAGCGAACACTGAAGCTTTCTTT,CASTLSGTANTEAFF
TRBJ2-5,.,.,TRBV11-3,TGTGCCAGCTCACTAACGGGGAGGCCCGCAGGGGAGACCCAGTACTTC,CASSLTGRPAGETQYF
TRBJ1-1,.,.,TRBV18,TGTGCCAGCTCACCTGGCAGGGGAGCGTTGAACACTGAAGCTTTCTTT,CASSPGRGALNTEAFF